This TCR beta chain was observed in a study of T-cell memory formation after mild COVID-19. Study-level background: TCR clusters mostly belonged to single donors.

Study-level points and caveats: CD4+ bias marked clones expanding day 15 to 37, unlike balanced contracting clones.

Note on this clonotype: Its antigen is currently unknown.

TCRdb ran MiXCR on the 5' RACE reads and lists one entry per CDR3 protein. The profile shows about 560,000 distinct CDR3 sequences, roughly a fifth of them singletons. CDR3 length equals 15 residues. V shed 3 bases, J shed 4 bases, and the junction held 4 bases outside the gene matches. Germline V gene sequence: CDR1 SGHRS, CDR2 YFSETQ. This TCR came from an adult woman who had mild COVID-19 (a few samples of this study predate the infection). Cell type and time point are not known. V gene TRBV5-1 combines with J gene TRBJ2-3; the match to TRBD2 covers 11 bases. Sequenced input: PBMCs or a T cell subset sorted from them (not recorded which). The CDR3 loop reads CASSSGTSGADTQYF. CDR3 nucleotide sequence: TGCGCCAGCAGCTCGGGGACTAGCGGAGCAGATACGCAGTATTTT.